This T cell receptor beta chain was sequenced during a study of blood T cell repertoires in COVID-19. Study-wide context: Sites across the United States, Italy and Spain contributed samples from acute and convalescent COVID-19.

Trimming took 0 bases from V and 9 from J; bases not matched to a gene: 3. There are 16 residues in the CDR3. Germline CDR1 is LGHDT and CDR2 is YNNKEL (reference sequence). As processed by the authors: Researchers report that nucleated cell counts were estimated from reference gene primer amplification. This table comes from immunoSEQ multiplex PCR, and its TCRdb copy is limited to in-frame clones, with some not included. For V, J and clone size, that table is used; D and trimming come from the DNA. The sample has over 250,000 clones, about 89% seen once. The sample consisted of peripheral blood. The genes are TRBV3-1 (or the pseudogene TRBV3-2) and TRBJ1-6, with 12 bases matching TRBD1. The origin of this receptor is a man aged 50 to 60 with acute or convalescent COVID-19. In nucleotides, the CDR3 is TGTGCCAGCAGCCAAGATCGGGACAGGGGGCTTTCACCCCTCCACTTT. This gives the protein CASSQDRDRGLSPLHF.